The TCR beta chain described here comes from a study of CD8+CD57+ T cells in acquired aplastic anemia. Overall study context: Average DNA yield from sorted CD4+ and CD8+ cells was roughly 3 ug.

This clonotype has only a few counts. Patients chosen for sequencing had shown CD8+CD57+ cell expansion by flow cytometry. This CDR3 has 16 residues. After removal of 2 bases from V and 10 bases from J, the junction contained 10 bases not matched to a gene. The germline CDR1 and CDR2 sequences are WSHSY and SAAADI. Template material for TCR beta VDJ and CDR3 profiling consisted of genomic DNA. MiXCR, run by TCRdb on the reads, gives a single entry per CDR3 protein. Here the sample spans under 200,000 distinct CDR3 sequences, roughly 45% being singletons. The sequence derives from a human donor with aplastic anemia. The specimen was sorted CD4+, CD8+, or CD8+CD57+ T cells (not recorded which) from PBMCs. V is TRBV10-2 and J is TRBJ1-6; 8 bases match TRBD1. The CDR3 protein is CASSEPGQVGDSPLHF. DNA for the CDR3: TGCGCCAGCAGTGAGCCGGGACAGGTTGGGGACTCACCCCTCCACTTT.